A selection of T cell receptor beta chains follows, all from one sample in a study of T-cell memory formation after mild COVID-19. Each CDR3 protein is one row after TCRdb ran MiXCR on the 5' RACE reads. The sample shows 200,000 to 300,000 distinct CDR3 sequences, over 15% of them seen only once. The sequenced sample was PBMCs or a T cell subset sorted from them (not recorded which). The source is a man between 18 and 29 years old who had mild COVID-19 (a few samples of this study predate the infection). Cell type and time point are not known. CDR3s include the opening cysteine and the closing phenylalanine or tryptophan. D genes are given only for firm matches. Expanded clones are given a class, and other clones once, few, many or no size at all.

D | J | size | V | DNA | CDR3
. | TRBJ2-7 | few | TRBV6-6 | TGTGCCAGCAGTTACTCGAATCACGAGCAGTACTTC | CASSYSNHEQYF
. | TRBJ2-1 | . | TRBV5-6 | TGTGCCAGCAGCTTCGGCTTCTCCGGGGGCCTAACTGGCTCCTACAATGAGCAGTTCTTC | CASSFGFSGGLTGSYNEQFF
. | TRBJ2-3 | few | TRBV9 | TGTGCCAGCAGCGTAGACCCAGCGGTGGCCACAGATACGCAGTATTTT | CASSVDPAVATDTQYF
. | TRBJ2-3 | . | TRBV7-3 | TGTGCCAGCAGCTTAGGGCCAAGCGGAGCGGGAGATACGCAGTATTTT | CASSLGPSGAGDTQYF
. | TRBJ2-7 | many | TRBV5-1 | TGCGCCAGCAGCTTGGCCGGACAGTCCTACGAGCAGTACTTC | CASSLAGQSYEQYF
TRBD1 | TRBJ2-2 | many | TRBV5-1 | TGCGCCAGCAGCCGGGACAGTAACACCGGGGAGCTGTTTTTT | CASSRDSNTGELFF
TRBD1 | TRBJ1-2 | few | TRBV5-1 | TGCGCCAGCAGCTCCACTACATCGCTTTTCGACAGGGGATATGGCTACACCTTC | CASSSTTSLFDRGYGYTF
. | TRBJ2-3 | . | TRBV18 | TGTGCCAGCTCACACGTAGGGTACACAGATACGCAGTATTTT | CASSHVGYTDTQYF
. | TRBJ1-6 | few | TRBV6-7 | TGTGCCAGCAGTTACGGTTTACAGCTAAATTCACCCCTCCACTTT | CASSYGLQLNSPLHF
. | TRBJ1-2 | few | TRBV5-4 | TGTGCCAGCAGCTTGGCCGGCACCTGGGGCTACACCTTC | CASSLAGTWGYTF
. | TRBJ2-3 | few | TRBV12-3/TRBV12-4 | TGTGCCAGCAGTTATACCCCAGCCCGGGGGCTGGGCACAGATACGCAGTATTTT | CASSYTPARGLGTDTQYF
TRBD2 | TRBJ2-1 | . | TRBV5-1 | TGCGCCAGCACTCCTCCAACGAGTTTGGGGGGGGGATCGCAGTTCTTC | CASTPPTSLGGGSQFF
TRBD1 | TRBJ2-4 | . | TRBV7-8 | TGTGCCAGCAGCTCCGCCGGGACAGGAAAAAACATTCAGTACTTC | CASSSAGTGKNIQYF
TRBD1 | TRBJ1-2 | . | TRBV5-1 | TGCGCCAGCAGCTTGGGGGGACAGGGGTCCTCCTATGGCTACACCTTC | CASSLGGQGSSYGYTF
TRBD1 | TRBJ2-2 | . | TRBV29-1 | TGCAGCGTTACCCCACGGGACAGAAACACCGGGGAGCTGTTTTTT | CSVTPRDRNTGELFF
TRBD2 | TRBJ2-1 | once | TRBV5-4 | TGTGCCAGCAGCCTCCCGGGGAGGGGCTACAATGAGCAGTTCTTC | CASSLPGRGYNEQFF
TRBD1 | TRBJ1-6 | many | TRBV4-2 | TGTGCCAGCAGCCAAGATCGGGGGACAGGGGGTTCACCCCTCCACTTT | CASSQDRGTGGSPLHF
TRBD1 | TRBJ2-7 | once | TRBV7-9 | TGTGCCAGCAGCTCCCGAGGGACAGGGGGTGACGAGCAGTACTTC | CASSSRGTGGDEQYF
TRBD2 | TRBJ2-6 | . | TRBV12-3/TRBV12-4 | TGTGCCAGCAAACCTCCGGGACTAGCGGGTCCTTCTGGGGCCAACGTCCTGACTTTC | CASKPPGLAGPSGANVLTF
TRBD1 | TRBJ2-5 | few | TRBV12-3/TRBV12-4 | TGTGCCAGCCGTACAGGGGTAGTAGCAGAGACCCAGTACTTC | CASRTGVVAETQYF
TRBD1 | TRBJ2-7 | many | TRBV12-3/TRBV12-4 | TGTGCCAGCAGCCTGACAGGGCCCTACGAGCAGTACTTC | CASSLTGPYEQYF
. | TRBJ2-5 | . | TRBV20-1 | TGCAGTGCTAGAGGCCCGGCGGAGACCCAGTACTTC | CSARGPAETQYF
TRBD2 | TRBJ2-4 | . | TRBV12-3/TRBV12-4 | TGTGCCAGCTCGCCGAGGAGCGGGGGGGTGGCCAAAAACATTCAGTACTTC | CASSPRSGGVAKNIQYF
. | TRBJ2-6 | few | TRBV5-1 | TGCGCCAGCAGCTTGGGGGTTGGGGCCAACGTCCTGACTTTC | CASSLGVGANVLTF
TRBD1 | TRBJ1-2 | . | TRBV7-3 | TGTGCCAGCAGCTTCGTCCCGGGACAGGGAAAACCTAACTATGGCTACACCTTC | CASSFVPGQGKPNYGYTF
. | TRBJ2-7 | . | TRBV20-1 | TGCAGTGCTAGAGATCCAGCAGGCTCCTACGAGCAGTACTTC | CSARDPAGSYEQYF
TRBD2 | TRBJ2-7 | many | TRBV20-1 | TGCAGTGCTAGAGCGGGGGGTTACGAGCAGTACTTC | CSARAGGYEQYF
. | TRBJ1-5 | few | TRBV5-1 | TGCGCCAGCAGCTTGGACGGCTTCTATAGCAATCAGCCCCAGCATTTT | CASSLDGFYSNQPQHF
. | TRBJ2-1 | few | TRBV5-6 | TGTGCCAGCAGCTCGACCGGGACTTTTTCCGATGAGCAGTTCTTC | CASSSTGTFSDEQFF
TRBD2 | TRBJ2-3 | . | TRBV10-3 | TGTGCCTCAAAGCGGACGAGCGGGGCGGCCTTCGATACGCAGTATTTT | CASKRTSGAAFDTQYF
. | TRBJ1-6 | once | TRBV11-2 | TGTGCCAGCAGCTTTACAGGATGGGGTCGGTCCCTCCACTTT | CASSFTGWGRSLHF
TRBD1 | TRBJ2-3 | many | TRBV5-5 | TGTGCCAGCAGCTTGCAGGGGGTCTTGGGGGATACGCAGTATTTT | CASSLQGVLGDTQYF
. | TRBJ2-2 | few | TRBV7-9 | TGTGCCAGTGGGGAAGGGACGGCGAACACCGGGGAGCTGTTTTTT | CASGEGTANTGELFF
. | TRBJ1-2 | . | TRBV7-9 | TGTGCCAGCAGCTTAGTTCGAGGGAATGGCTACACCTTC | CASSLVRGNGYTF
. | TRBJ2-5 | few | TRBV11-3 | TGTGCCAGCAGCACACAGTACCAAGAGACCCAGTACTTC | CASSTQYQETQYF
TRBD1 | TRBJ1-6 | . | TRBV7-9 | TGTGCCAGCAGCTTAGGAGGGACAGGGTTGTCACCCCTCCACTTT | CASSLGGTGLSPLHF
. | TRBJ2-3 | . | TRBV18 | TGTGCCAGCTCACCGACCGCGTCAGATACGCAGTATTTT | CASSPTASDTQYF
. | TRBJ1-2 | few | TRBV6-6 | TGTGCCAGCAGTTACTCCGGGAGTAACTATGGCTACACCTTC | CASSYSGSNYGYTF
. | TRBJ2-5 | few | TRBV20-1 | TGCAGTGCTACTAGCATCCACGAGACCCAGTACTTC | CSATSIHETQYF
TRBD2 | TRBJ2-3 | few | TRBV6-1 | TGTGCCAGCCGGACTAGCGGGGGACCAAGCACAGATACGCAGTATTTT | CASRTSGGPSTDTQYF
. | TRBJ2-3 | few | TRBV10-3 | TGTGCCACAGATTCGGGCCGGACAGATACGCAGTATTTT | CATDSGRTDTQYF
TRBD2 | TRBJ2-3 | . | TRBV5-4 | TGTGCCAGCAGCGCCTGGGGGGAGGGTAGCACAGATACGCAGTATTTT | CASSAWGEGSTDTQYF
. | TRBJ2-6 | few | TRBV6-5 | TGTGCCAGCAGTTACAGGGGGGGGAGCTCTGGGGCCAACGTCCTGACTTTC | CASSYRGGSSGANVLTF
. | TRBJ1-2 | . | TRBV2 | TGTGCCAGCAGTGAAAAAGACAGGAGGGGTCCTGCTAACTATGGCTACACCTTC | CASSEKDRRGPANYGYTF
. | TRBJ2-1 | many | TRBV7-9 | TGTGCCAGCAACCTAGACTGGGGAGGGCAGTTCTTC | CASNLDWGGQFF
. | TRBJ2-3 | few | TRBV7-8 | TGTGCCAGCAGCTTACTCGGCAGGACCCTGGGAGATACGCAGTATTTT | CASSLLGRTLGDTQYF
. | TRBJ1-2 | many | TRBV29-1 | TGCAGCGTTGAAGAAGGCGGTGCCAACTATGGCTACACCTTC | CSVEEGGANYGYTF
. | TRBJ2-3 | . | TRBV4-1 | TGCGCCAGCAGGGGGCAGGGGGAGGTCACAGATACGCAGTATTTT | CASRGQGEVTDTQYF
. | TRBJ1-3 | few | TRBV9 | TGTGCCAGCAGCGTAGATGAGAGCTCTGGAAACACCATATATTTT | CASSVDESSGNTIYF
. | TRBJ2-3 | few | TRBV5-6 | TGTGCCAGCAGCTTCGACAGGCGGGGGACAGATACGCAGTATTTT | CASSFDRRGTDTQYF
. | TRBJ1-1 | . | TRBV27 | TGTGCCAGCAGTTTATGGGGAGTTGGCACTGAAGCTTTCTTT | CASSLWGVGTEAFF
. | TRBJ1-5 | few | TRBV6-5 | TGTGCCAGCAGGCAGGGTATCTCCCAGCCCCAGCATTTT | CASRQGISQPQHF
. | TRBJ1-2 | . | TRBV6-2/TRBV6-3 | TGTGCCAGCAGTTACTGGGAAGATTATGGCTACACCTTC | CASSYWEDYGYTF